This T cell receptor beta chain was sequenced during a study of vaccination and CD4 T cells after COVID-19. Overall study: Blood was drawn a median around 72 days post second dose, range 14 to 241.

Stated treatment: approximately 11-day PBMC culture with coronavirus spike peptide pools or control peptides (ViraFEST assay). ViraFEST sequenced TCRs after peptide-pool expansion of antigen-specific T cells. Peptide pools at around 10 ug/ml, together with 8.5 to 10 IU/ml IL-2, were added to cultures of some 2 million PBMCs per well. CDR1 and CDR2 from the germline V gene are SGHTA and FQGNSA. Losses at the gene ends were 4 bases for V and 0 bases for J; bases not matched to a gene: 4. This CDR3 comprises 15 residues. In regard to this clonotype: Its antigen is currently unknown.

The assay that was used to sequence DNA from cultured CD4+ T cells was the Oncomine TCR Beta short-read assay. TCRdb independently ran MiXCR on the PCR reads; one entry per CDR3 protein. The sample holds about 16,000 distinct CDR3 sequences, roughly 45% seen once. The chain carries TRBV7-2 and TRBJ2-3; 7 nucleotides line up with TRBD1. The sequenced material came from CD4+ T cells from blood, cultured in vitro. The TCR originated in a human donor who had recovered from COVID-19. The CDR3 DNA is TGTGCCAGCAGCTGGACGGGACAGAGCACAGATACGCAGTATTTT. This encodes CASSWTGQSTDTQYF.